This record covers a single T cell receptor (beta chain). The CDR3 runs 13 residues. The germline CDR1 and CDR2 sequences are MGHRA and YSYEKL. The junction had 3 bases not matched to a gene; V was cut back by 3 bases and J by 5 bases. The entry originates in a study of blood T cell repertoires in COVID-19. Overall study: Samples representing acute and convalescent COVID-19 were sourced from the United States, Italy and Spain.

Authors' methods: Nucleated cell number was recorded as an estimate derived from reference gene primer amplification. Measured with immunoSEQ multiplex PCR; TCRdb has only the in-frame clones, and not every one. That table gives V, J and clone size, and the DNA gave D and trimming. Among about 140,000 clones, roughly 89% were seen once, and the ten largest hold approximately 4.2%. The rearrangement links TRBV4-1 to TRBJ1-1; 7 nucleotides align to TRBD1. The sequence was collected from a woman aged 35 to 49 with acute or convalescent COVID-19. The sample taken for sequencing was peripheral blood. The CDR3 loop is CASSHPRGTEAFF. CDR3 nucleotide sequence: TGCGCCAGCAGCCACCCCAGGGGGACTGAAGCTTTCTTT.